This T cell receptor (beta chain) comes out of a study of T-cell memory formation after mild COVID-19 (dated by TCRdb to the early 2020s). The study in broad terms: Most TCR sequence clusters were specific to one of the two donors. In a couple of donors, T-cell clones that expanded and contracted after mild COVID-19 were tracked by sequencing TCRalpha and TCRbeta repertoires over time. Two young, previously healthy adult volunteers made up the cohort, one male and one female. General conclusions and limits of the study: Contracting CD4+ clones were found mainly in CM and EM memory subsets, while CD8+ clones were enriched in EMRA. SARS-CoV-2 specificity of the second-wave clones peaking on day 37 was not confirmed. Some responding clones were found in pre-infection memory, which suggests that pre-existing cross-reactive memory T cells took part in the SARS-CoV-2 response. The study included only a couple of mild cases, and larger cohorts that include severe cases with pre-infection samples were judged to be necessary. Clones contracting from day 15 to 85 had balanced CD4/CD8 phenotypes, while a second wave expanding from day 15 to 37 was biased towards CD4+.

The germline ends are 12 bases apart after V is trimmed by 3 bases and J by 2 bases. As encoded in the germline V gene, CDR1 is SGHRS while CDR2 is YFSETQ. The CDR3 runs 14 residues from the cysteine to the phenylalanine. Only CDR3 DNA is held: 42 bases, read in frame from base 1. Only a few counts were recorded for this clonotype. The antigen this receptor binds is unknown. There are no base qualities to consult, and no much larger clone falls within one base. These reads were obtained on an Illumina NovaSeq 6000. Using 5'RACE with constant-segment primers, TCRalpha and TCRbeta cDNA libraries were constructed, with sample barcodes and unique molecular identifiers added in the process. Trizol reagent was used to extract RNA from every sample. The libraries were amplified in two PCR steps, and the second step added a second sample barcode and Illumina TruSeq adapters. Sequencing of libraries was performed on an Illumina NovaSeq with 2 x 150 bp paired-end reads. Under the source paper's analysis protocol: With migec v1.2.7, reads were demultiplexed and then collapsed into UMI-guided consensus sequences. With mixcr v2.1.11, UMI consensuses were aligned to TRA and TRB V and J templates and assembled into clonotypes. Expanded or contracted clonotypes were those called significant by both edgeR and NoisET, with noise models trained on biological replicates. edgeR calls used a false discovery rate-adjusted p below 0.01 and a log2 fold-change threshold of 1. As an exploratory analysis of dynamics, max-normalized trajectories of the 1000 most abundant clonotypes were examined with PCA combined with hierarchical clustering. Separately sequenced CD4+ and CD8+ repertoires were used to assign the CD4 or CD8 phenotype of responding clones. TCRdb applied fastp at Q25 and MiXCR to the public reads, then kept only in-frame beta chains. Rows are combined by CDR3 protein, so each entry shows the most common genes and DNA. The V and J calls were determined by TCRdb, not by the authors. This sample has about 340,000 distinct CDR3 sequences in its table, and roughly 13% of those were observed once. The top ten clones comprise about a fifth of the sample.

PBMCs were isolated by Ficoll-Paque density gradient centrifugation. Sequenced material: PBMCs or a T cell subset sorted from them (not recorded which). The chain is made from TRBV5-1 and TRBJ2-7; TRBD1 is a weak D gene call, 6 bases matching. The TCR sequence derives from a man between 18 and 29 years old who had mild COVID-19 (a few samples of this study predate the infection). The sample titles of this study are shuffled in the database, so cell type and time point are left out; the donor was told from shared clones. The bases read TGCGCCAGCAGCTCCGGGACAACGACCTACGAGCAGTACTTC. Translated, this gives CASSSGTTTYEQYF.